Following are 31 T cell receptor beta chains from one sample sequenced in a study of shared clonotypes between healthy human individuals. The data were produced by immunoSEQ multiplex PCR, yet TCRdb's version contains in-frame clones alone and is incomplete. The sample holds millions of clones, 85% to 95% seen once. Sequences were obtained from naive CD4+ T cells from PBMCs. Described subset: CD45RA+ positively selected. The receptors were gathered from a man aged 18 to 35 in good health. Some clones in this sample may be carry-over from other donors' samples.

The chain carries TRBV11-2 and TRBJ2-7; TRBD2 matches 9 bases. Germline CDR1 SGHAT, CDR2 FQNNGV. CDR3 size: 19 residues. Trimming removed 2 bases from V and 0 bases from J; junction bases left unmatched: 14. The CDR3 DNA is TGTGCCAGCAGCTTATCCGTGAGTCTAGCGGGATCCCTCTCCTACGAGCAGTACTTC. It translates to CASSLSVSLAGSLSYEQYF.

The CDR3 loop reads CASRSGTGSTGELFF. CDR3 bases: TGTGCCAGCAGATCCGGGACAGGATCCACCGGGGAGCTGTTTTTT. The chain employs TRBV6-1 and TRBJ2-2; 8 bases map to TRBD1. J gave up 4 bases and V 6 bases, and 7 bases lay outside the gene matches. The CDR3 runs 15 residues. In germline, CDR1 is MNHNS, CDR2 SASEGT.

The chain carries TRBV21-1 and TRBJ1-2; TRBD1, as called in the table, went unchecked against the DNA. TRBV21-1 corresponds to a pseudogene. The CDR3 extends over 12 amino acids. The CDR3 region has the DNA TGTGCCAGCAGCAAGGCAGGGGTTGGCTACACCTTC. It is translated as CASSKAGVGYTF.

V gene TRBV6-1 combines with J gene TRBJ2-7, with D possibly called TRBD1 or TRBD2 (7 bases each). CDR1 is MNHNS and CDR2 is SASEGT in the germline V gene. The germline V and J ends were trimmed by 3 bases and 0 bases, with 12 bases remaining between them. CDR3 length equals 15 residues. The CDR3 region is CASSEQGGGSYEQYF. CDR3 nucleotide sequence: TGTGCCAGCAGTGAGCAGGGGGGGGGCTCCTACGAGCAGTACTTC.

V gene TRBV7-2 combines with J gene TRBJ2-2, with D maybe TRBD1 (5 bases). CDR1 is SGHTA, CDR2 FQGNSA, per germline. V gave up 2 bases and J gave up 6 bases, with 10 bases separating them. The CDR3 has 14 residues. DNA of the CDR3: TGTGCCAGCAGCTTACTGTTGGGGCCCGGGGAGCTGTTTTTT. Its translation is CASSLLLGPGELFF.

The gene calls are TRBV7-6 and TRBJ2-5, with D unclear. CDR1 is SGHVS and CDR2 is FNYEAQ in the germline V gene. V lost 1 base to trimming and J lost 7 bases, with 19 bases between them. This CDR3 is 16 amino acids long. CDR3 sequence: CASSLVARAAGRTQYF. In nucleotides, the CDR3 is TGTGCCAGCAGCTTAGTGGCTCGGGCCGCCGGGCGGACCCAGTACTTC.

This chain connects TRBV10-3 to TRBJ2-5; D is possibly TRBD1 or TRBD2 (5 bases each). This CDR3 comprises 13 residues. V was cut by 6 bases and J by 3 bases, with 11 bases left in between. The germline gives CDR1 ENHRY, CDR2 SYGVKD. DNA of the CDR3: TGTGCCATCAGACCTCAGGGAGAAGAGACCCAGTACTTC. It encodes CAIRPQGEETQYF.

The V call is TRBV5-1, the J call TRBJ1-3; perhaps TRBD1 as D (5 bases). This CDR3 is built from 13 residues. Germline CDR1 is SGHRS and CDR2 is YFSETQ. The V end was cut by 4 bases, the J end by 4 bases, with 9 bases between. The CDR3 region has the DNA TGCGCCAGCAGCGCGGGGACCGGAAACACCATATATTTT. As protein: CASSAGTGNTIYF.

The chain combines TRBV19 with TRBJ2-7; 11 bases are a match to TRBD2. After removal of 5 bases from V and 2 bases from J, the junction contained 8 bases not matched to a gene. This CDR3 is built from 16 residues. Germline-derived CDR1 and CDR2 are LNHDA and SQIVND (reference sequence). The CDR3, as DNA: TGTGCCAGTAGTCCCGGGACTAGCGGAATTACCTACGAGCAGTACTTC. The encoded protein is CASSPGTSGITYEQYF.

This chain connects TRBV11-2 to TRBJ1-2, with D perhaps matching TRBD1 (5 bases). The length of the CDR3 is 11 residues. Between the trimmed V and J ends, which lost 10 bases and 7 bases, there was a span of 13 bases. CDR1 is SGHAT, CDR2 FQNNGV, per germline. CDR3 bases: TGTGCCACTTCAGGGTCGAGTGGCTACACCTTC. Amino acids: CATSGSSGYTF. Complete variable domain (other parts from reference TRBV11-2 and TRBJ1-2): EAGVAQSPRYKIIEKRQSVAFWCNPISGHATLYWYQQILGQGPKLLIQFQNNGVVDDSQLPKDRFSAERLKGVDSTLKIQPAKLEDSAVYLCATSGSSGYTFGSGTRLTVV.

Worth noting for this clone: The same CDR3 also results from other DNA sequences found in this sample. The chain recombines TRBV7-2 with TRBJ1-2; no reliable D call. CDR1 and CDR2 (germline): SGHTA, FQGNSA. This CDR3 comprises 11 residues. Trimming took off 5 bases at V and 2 bases at J, with 3 bases between the two ends. Written as DNA, the CDR3 is TGTGCCAGCAGCGCCAACTATGGCTACACCTTC. It is translated as CASSANYGYTF.

This sequence joins TRBV28 and TRBJ2-7, with 8 bases lining up with TRBD2. Trimming cost V 6 bases and J 2 bases; bases outside gene matches: 9. This CDR3 comprises 15 residues. Germline values: CDR1 MDHEN, CDR2 SYDVKM. DNA of the CDR3: TGTGCCAGCAGGCCACGGGAGGGCGGGACCTACGAGCAGTACTTC. It specifies CASRPREGGTYEQYF.

This clone has a single count. This chain connects TRBV5-6 to TRBJ2-3; no clear D. CDR3 size: 12 residues. From germline, CDR1 is SGHDT and CDR2 YYEEEE. The V gene lost 1 base and the J gene lost 5 bases, with 5 bases spanning the gap. CDR3 bases: TGTGCCAGCAGCTTGTGGGGAGATACGCAGTATTTT. Protein product: CASSLWGDTQYF.

The J gene is TRBJ1-5, the V gene TRBV6-6; unclear D gene. Germline V CDR1 and CDR2: MNHNY, SVGAGI (reference sequence). CDR3 length: 15 residues. Trimming pared 10 bases from V and 4 bases from J, leaving 20 bases between. CDR3 amino acids: CATLKWGRDNQPQHF. The CDR3 DNA reads as TGTGCCACCCTCAAATGGGGTCGGGATAATCAGCCCCAGCATTTT.

V usage is TRBV5-4 and J usage is TRBJ1-1; D gene uncertain. The CDR3 has 15 residues. Germline CDR1 SGHNT, CDR2 YYREEE (reference sequence). Trimming took off 3 bases at V and 5 bases at J, with 17 bases between the two ends. The CDR3 DNA follows: TGTGCCAGCAGCTCTGGTACCTGGACGGGGACTGAAGCTTTCTTT. Translated, it gives CASSSGTWTGTEAFF.

The rearrangement links TRBV30 to TRBJ2-2; 9 nucleotides agree with TRBD1. The CDR3 has 17 residues. Trimming at V came to 7 bases and at J to 2 bases, leaving 14 bases not matched to a gene. Germline CDR1 is GTSNPN and CDR2 is SVGIG (reference sequence). CDR3: CASSRGQGLYNTGELFF. The CDR3 DNA sequence: TGTGCCTCCTCTAGGGGACAGGGCCTTTATAACACCGGGGAGCTGTTTTTT.

This clone appeared once. The rearrangement joins TRBV5-1 to TRBJ2-7; TRBD1 matches at 9 bases. Trimming cost V 0 bases and J 2 bases; bases outside gene matches: 3. CDR3 length equals 15 residues. CDR1 and CDR2 (germline): SGHRS, YFSETQ. The CDR3 spells CASSLAGQGAYEQYF. CDR3 DNA sequence: TGCGCCAGCAGCTTGGCGGGACAGGGAGCCTACGAGCAGTACTTC.

The chain combines TRBV7-9 with TRBJ2-7, with 7 bases matching TRBD2. With V trimmed by 0 bases and J by 0 bases, 2 bases remained unmatched. Germline V gene data show CDR1 as SEHNR and CDR2 as FQNEAQ (reference sequence). This CDR3 is built from 15 residues. The CDR3 region is CASSLAASGSYEQYF. CDR3 DNA: TGTGCCAGCAGCTTAGCGGCTAGCGGCTCCTACGAGCAGTACTTC.

The chain employs TRBV18 and TRBJ1-2; D is possibly TRBD1 (6 bases). Germline CDR1 KGHSH, CDR2 LQKENI. This CDR3 contains 16 residues. Between the trimmed V and J ends, which lost 2 bases and 6 bases, there was a span of 19 bases. In DNA, the CDR3 is TGTGCCAGCTCACCAGGGGGGGGGCAACGCCCGAATGGCTACACCTTC. It specifies CASSPGGGQRPNGYTF.

This chain uses TRBV19 with TRBJ2-2; perhaps TRBD2 as D (5 bases). The CDR3 contains 12 residues. Germline lookup yields CDR1 LNHDA and CDR2 SQIVND (reference sequence). Trimming shortened V by 5 bases and J by 6 bases, and 7 bases separated the two germline ends. The CDR3 region is CASSRGPGELFF. CDR3 nucleotide sequence: TGTGCCAGTAGTCGGGGTCCCGGGGAGCTGTTTTTT.

J is TRBJ2-7 and V is TRBV9, with 8 bases identical to TRBD2. With 0 bases clipped from V and 6 bases from J, the junction kept 5 bases outside the gene matches. CDR1 is SGDLS and CDR2 is YYNGEE in the germline V gene. The CDR3 consists of 14 residues. The CDR3 region is CASSVELAGIEQYF. The CDR3 DNA sequence: TGTGCCAGCAGCGTAGAGCTAGCGGGTATCGAGCAGTACTTC.

A remark on this clone: Other DNA sequences in this specimen translate into the identical CDR3. The chain combines TRBV5-1 with TRBJ2-3; possible D gene TRBD1, 6 bases. In germline, CDR1 is SGHRS, CDR2 YFSETQ. The CDR3 has 13 amino acids. V lost 5 bases to trimming and J lost 6 bases, with 13 bases between them. The CDR3 DNA is TGCGCCAGCAGTAGAGGGCAGGGGGATACGCAGTATTTT. Translating it yields CASSRGQGDTQYF.

The rearrangement joins TRBV18 to TRBJ1-2; D is possibly TRBD1 (5 bases). Trimming left V 3 bases short and J 4 bases short, with 9 bases between. Germline CDR1 reads KGHSH; CDR2 reads LQKENI. The CDR3 is 13 amino acids. The CDR3 region has the DNA TGTGCCAGCTCACCCAGGGACCTCTATGGCTACACCTTC. Translating gives CASSPRDLYGYTF.

The chain employs TRBV9 and TRBJ2-5; D unclear. Trimming took 8 bases from V and 3 from J, leaving 5 bases between them. Germline CDR1 is SGDLS and CDR2 is YYNGEE. The length of the CDR3 is 10 residues. The CDR3 here is CARVKETQYF. The CDR3 region has the DNA TGTGCCAGGGTGAAAGAGACCCAGTACTTC.

The rearrangement links TRBV11-2 to TRBJ2-7; 8 nucleotides agree with TRBD2. Germline values: CDR1 SGHAT, CDR2 FQNNGV. J was trimmed by 1 base and V by 6 bases; bases with no gene match: 11. This CDR3 has 16 amino acids. The CDR3 is CASRAYSSGESYEQYF. The CDR3 DNA follows: TGTGCCAGCAGGGCATATAGTAGCGGGGAATCCTACGAGCAGTACTTC.

The V gene is TRBV6-6, the J gene TRBJ1-5, with 8 bases lining up with TRBD1. Trimming cost V 2 bases and J 5 bases; bases outside gene matches: 5. The CDR3 runs 15 residues. Looked up from germline, CDR1 is MNHNY and CDR2 is SVGAGI (reference sequence). The CDR3 loop is CASSYQGQGHQPQHF. The CDR3 DNA reads TGTGCCAGCAGTTACCAAGGACAGGGCCATCAGCCCCAGCATTTT.

The chain is built from TRBV28 and TRBJ1-3; D not resolved. The CDR3 extends over 16 amino acids. Germline V lookup: CDR1 MDHEN, CDR2 SYDVKM. Deletions cut 1 base from V and 3 bases from J, with 13 bases between. As DNA, the CDR3 is TGTGCCAGCAGTTTATTCCGGGCCTTGGGTGGAAACACCATATATTTT. This gives the protein CASSLFRALGGNTIYF.

The rearrangement uses TRBV6-1 and TRBJ2-7; 8 bases match TRBD2. Looked up from germline, CDR1 is MNHNS and CDR2 is SASEGT. This CDR3 has 15 residues. The V gene end was trimmed by 7 bases and the J gene end by 0 bases; junction bases not matched to a gene: 8. The DNA for the CDR3 is TGTGCCAGCATCCCCCGCGGGAGGTACTCCTACGAGCAGTACTTC. It is translated as CASIPRGRYSYEQYF.

As for this clone: This specimen includes other DNA sequences encoding the same CDR3. The CDR3 DNA sequence: TGTGCCAGCAGCCCGAGCGGGAGCTCCTACAATGAGCAGTTCTTC. Its translation: CASSPSGSSYNEQFF. This chain joins TRBV7-9 and TRBJ2-1; 8 bases map to TRBD2. Per germline, CDR1 SEHNR and CDR2 FQNEAQ (reference sequence). With V trimmed by 5 bases and J by 0 bases, 3 bases remained unmatched. The CDR3 totals 15 residues.

V usage is TRBV6-6 and J usage is TRBJ2-7, with 9 bases lining up with TRBD1. CDR3 length: 15 amino acids. Trimming took 4 bases from V and 6 from J; bases not matched to a gene: 10. Per germline, CDR1 MNHNY and CDR2 SVGAGI (reference sequence). CDR3 in DNA: TGTGCCAGCAGTTTCCCACCGGGACAGGGTCGCGAGCAGTACTTC. This encodes CASSFPPGQGREQYF.

V usage is TRBV18 and J usage is TRBJ2-7; D is ambiguous. The germline gives CDR1 KGHSH, CDR2 LQKENI. Trimming cost V 0 bases and J 3 bases, with 12 bases left between them. This CDR3 contains 15 residues. The CDR3 loop is CASSPPFGPDYEQYF. The CDR3 DNA follows: TGTGCCAGCTCACCACCGTTCGGACCAGACTACGAGCAGTACTTC. The full variable domain, completed using reference TRBV18 and TRBJ2-7, is NAGVMQNPRHLVRRRGQEARLRCSPMKGHSHVYWYRQLPEEGLKFMVYLQKENIIDESGMPKERFSAEFPKEGPSILRIQQVVRGDSAAYFCASSPPFGPDYEQYFGPGTRLTVT.